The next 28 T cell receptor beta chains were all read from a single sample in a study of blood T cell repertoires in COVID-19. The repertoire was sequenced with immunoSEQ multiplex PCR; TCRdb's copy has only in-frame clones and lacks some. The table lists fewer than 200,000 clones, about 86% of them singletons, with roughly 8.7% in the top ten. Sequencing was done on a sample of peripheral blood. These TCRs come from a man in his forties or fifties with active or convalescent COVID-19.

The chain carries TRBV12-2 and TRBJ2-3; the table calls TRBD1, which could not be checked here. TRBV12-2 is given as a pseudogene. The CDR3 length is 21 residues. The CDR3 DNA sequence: TGTGCAAGTCGCTCCGTTCCGGGACAAGGGGCGAAAAAGACCTTCACAGATACGCAGTATTTT. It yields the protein CASRSVPGQGAKKTFTDTQYF.

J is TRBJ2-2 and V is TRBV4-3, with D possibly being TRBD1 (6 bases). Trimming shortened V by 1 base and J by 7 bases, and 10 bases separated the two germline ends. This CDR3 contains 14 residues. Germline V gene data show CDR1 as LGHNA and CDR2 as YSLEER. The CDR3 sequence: CASSQGTVYGELFF. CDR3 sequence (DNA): TGCGCCAGCAGCCAAGGGACAGTTTACGGGGAGCTGTTTTTT.

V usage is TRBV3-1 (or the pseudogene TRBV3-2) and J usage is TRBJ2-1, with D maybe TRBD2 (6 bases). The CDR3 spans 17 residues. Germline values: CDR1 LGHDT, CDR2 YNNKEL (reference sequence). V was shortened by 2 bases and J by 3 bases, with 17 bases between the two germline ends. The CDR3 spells CASSQTVRGIFYNEQFF. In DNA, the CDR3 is TGTGCCAGCAGCCAAACGGTCCGCGGGATCTTCTACAATGAGCAGTTCTTC.

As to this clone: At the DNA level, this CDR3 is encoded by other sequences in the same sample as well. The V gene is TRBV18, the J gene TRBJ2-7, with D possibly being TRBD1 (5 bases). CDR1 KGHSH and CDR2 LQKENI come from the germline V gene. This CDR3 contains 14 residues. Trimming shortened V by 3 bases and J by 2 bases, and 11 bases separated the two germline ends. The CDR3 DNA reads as TGTGCCAGCTCACCGGGGCAGGGTGCCTACGAGCAGTACTTC. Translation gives CASSPGQGAYEQYF.

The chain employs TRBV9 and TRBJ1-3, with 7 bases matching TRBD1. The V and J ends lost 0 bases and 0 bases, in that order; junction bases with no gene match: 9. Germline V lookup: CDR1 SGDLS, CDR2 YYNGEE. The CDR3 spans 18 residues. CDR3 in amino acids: CASSVEGAGPSSGNTIYF. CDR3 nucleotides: TGTGCCAGCAGCGTAGAGGGGGCGGGACCGAGCTCTGGAAACACCATATATTTT.

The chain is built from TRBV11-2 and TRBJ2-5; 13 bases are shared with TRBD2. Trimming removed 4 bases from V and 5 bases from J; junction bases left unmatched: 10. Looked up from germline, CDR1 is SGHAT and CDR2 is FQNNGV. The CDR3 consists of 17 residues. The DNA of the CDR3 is TGTGCCAGCAGCTCCCCCCTGGGACTAGCGGGACAGGAGACCCAGTACTTC. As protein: CASSSPLGLAGQETQYF.

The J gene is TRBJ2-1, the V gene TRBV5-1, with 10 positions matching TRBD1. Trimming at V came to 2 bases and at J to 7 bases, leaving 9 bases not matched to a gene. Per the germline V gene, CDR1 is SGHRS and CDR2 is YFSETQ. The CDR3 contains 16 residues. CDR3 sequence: CASSFQPGQGINEQFF. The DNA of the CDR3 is TGCGCCAGCAGCTTTCAACCGGGACAGGGGATAAATGAGCAGTTCTTC.

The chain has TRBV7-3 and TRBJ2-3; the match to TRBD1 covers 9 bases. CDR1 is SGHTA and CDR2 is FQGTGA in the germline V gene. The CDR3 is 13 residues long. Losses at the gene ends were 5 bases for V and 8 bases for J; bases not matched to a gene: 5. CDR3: CASSPRQGGTQYF. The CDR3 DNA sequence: TGTGCCAGCAGCCCCAGACAGGGGGGTACGCAGTATTTT.

The CDR3 nucleotides read TGTGCCAGCAGTTTCTCAGGGGCTGGAAACACCATATATTTT. Its translation is CASSFSGAGNTIYF. The chain uses TRBV27 and TRBJ1-3, with D maybe TRBD1 (6 bases). V lost 3 bases, J lost 2 bases, and 8 bases lay in between. The germline V gene has CDR1 MNHEY and CDR2 SMNVEV (reference sequence). The CDR3 is 14 residues long.

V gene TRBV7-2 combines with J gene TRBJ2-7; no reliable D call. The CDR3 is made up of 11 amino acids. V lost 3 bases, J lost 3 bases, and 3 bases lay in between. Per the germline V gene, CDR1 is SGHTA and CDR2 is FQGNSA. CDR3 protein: CASSFFYEQYF. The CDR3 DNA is TGTGCCAGCAGCTTCTTCTACGAGCAGTACTTC.

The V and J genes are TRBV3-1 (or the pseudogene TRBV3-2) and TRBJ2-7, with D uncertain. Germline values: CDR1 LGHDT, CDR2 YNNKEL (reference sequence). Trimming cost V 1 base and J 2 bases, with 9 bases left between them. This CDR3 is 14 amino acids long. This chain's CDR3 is CASSQVPSAYEQYF. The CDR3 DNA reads TGTGCCAGCAGCCAAGTCCCCAGCGCCTACGAGCAGTACTTC.

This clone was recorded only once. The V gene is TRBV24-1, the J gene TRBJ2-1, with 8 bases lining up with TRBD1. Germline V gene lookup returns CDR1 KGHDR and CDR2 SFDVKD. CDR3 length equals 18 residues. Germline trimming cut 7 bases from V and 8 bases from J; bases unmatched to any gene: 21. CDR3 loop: CATSGKPQGAPLVDEQFF. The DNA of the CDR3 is TGTGCCACCAGCGGGAAACCGCAGGGGGCGCCCCTTGTCGATGAGCAGTTCTTC.

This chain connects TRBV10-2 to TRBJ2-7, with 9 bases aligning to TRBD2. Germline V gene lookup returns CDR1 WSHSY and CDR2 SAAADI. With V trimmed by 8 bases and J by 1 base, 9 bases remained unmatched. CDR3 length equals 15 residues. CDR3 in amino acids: CASFPSGNPSYEQYF. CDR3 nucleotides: TGCGCCAGCTTTCCTAGCGGGAACCCTTCCTACGAGCAGTACTTC.

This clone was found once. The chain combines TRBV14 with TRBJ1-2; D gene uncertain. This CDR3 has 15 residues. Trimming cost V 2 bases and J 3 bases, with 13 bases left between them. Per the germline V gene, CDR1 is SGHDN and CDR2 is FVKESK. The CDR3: CASSQSMVRHYGYTF. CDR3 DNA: TGTGCCAGCAGCCAATCTATGGTCAGGCACTATGGCTACACCTTC.

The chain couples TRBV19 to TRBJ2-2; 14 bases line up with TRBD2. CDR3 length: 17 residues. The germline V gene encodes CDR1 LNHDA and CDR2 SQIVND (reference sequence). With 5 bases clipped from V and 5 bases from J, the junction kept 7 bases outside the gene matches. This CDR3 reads CASSSGLAGGRTGELFF. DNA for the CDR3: TGTGCCAGTAGTTCCGGACTAGCGGGAGGTCGAACCGGGGAGCTGTTTTTT.

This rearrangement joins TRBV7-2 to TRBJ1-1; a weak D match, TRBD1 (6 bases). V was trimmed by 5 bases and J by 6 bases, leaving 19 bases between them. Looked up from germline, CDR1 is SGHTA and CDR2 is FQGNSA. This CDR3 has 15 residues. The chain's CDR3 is CASSPDPYRVAEAFF. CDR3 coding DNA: TGTGCCAGCAGCCCAGACCCCTACAGGGTGGCTGAAGCTTTCTTT.

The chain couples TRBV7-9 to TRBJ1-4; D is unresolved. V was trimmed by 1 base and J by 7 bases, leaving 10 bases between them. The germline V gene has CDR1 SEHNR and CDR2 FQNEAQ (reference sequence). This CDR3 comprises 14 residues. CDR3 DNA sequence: TGTGCCAGCAGCTTAGGCGGAGGAAGTGAAAAACTGTTTTTT. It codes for CASSLGGGSEKLFF.

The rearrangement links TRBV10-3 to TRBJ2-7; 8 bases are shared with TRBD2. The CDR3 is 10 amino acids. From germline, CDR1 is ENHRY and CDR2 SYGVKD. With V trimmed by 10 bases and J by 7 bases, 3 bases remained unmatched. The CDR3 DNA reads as TGTGCCACCTCGGGGGGGGAGCAGTACTTC. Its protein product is CATSGGEQYF.

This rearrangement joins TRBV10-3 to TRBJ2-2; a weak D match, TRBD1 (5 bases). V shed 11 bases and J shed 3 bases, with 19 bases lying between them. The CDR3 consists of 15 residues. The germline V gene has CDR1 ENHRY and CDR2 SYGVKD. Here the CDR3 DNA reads TGTGCCGCTACAAGGGGCCCAGGGTACACCGGGGAGCTGTTTTTT. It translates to CAATRGPGYTGELFF.

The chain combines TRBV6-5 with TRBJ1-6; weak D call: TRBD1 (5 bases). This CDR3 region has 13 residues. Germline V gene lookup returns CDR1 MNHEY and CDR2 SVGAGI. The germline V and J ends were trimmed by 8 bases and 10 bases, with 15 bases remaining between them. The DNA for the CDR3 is TGTGCCAGCGGGCCAGGGATGAACTCACCCCTCCACTTT. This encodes CASGPGMNSPLHF.

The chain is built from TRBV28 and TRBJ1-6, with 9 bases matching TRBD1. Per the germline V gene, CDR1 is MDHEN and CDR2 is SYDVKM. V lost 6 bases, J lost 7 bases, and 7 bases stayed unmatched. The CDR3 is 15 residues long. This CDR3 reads CASRIQGAPNSPLHF. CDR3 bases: TGTGCCAGCAGAATACAGGGGGCACCCAATTCACCCCTCCACTTT.

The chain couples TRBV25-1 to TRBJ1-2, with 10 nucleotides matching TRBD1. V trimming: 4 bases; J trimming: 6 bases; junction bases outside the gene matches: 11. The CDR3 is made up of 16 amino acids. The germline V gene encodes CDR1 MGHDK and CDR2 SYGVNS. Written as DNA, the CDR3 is TGTGCCAGCAGTGGCGCTCCCGGGACAGGGGATAATGGCTACACCTTC. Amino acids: CASSGAPGTGDNGYTF.

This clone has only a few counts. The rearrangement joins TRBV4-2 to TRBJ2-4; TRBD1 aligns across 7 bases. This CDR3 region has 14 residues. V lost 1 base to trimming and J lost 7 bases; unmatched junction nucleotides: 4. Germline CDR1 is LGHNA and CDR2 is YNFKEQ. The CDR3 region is CASSQGTGYNIQYF. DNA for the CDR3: TGTGCCAGCAGCCAAGGGACAGGTTATAACATTCAGTACTTC.

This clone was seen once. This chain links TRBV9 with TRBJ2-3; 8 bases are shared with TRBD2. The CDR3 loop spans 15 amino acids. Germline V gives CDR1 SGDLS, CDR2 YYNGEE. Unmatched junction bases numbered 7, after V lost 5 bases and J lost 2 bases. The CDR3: CASRKTSANTDTQYF. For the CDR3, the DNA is TGTGCCAGCAGGAAGACTAGCGCCAACACAGATACGCAGTATTTT.

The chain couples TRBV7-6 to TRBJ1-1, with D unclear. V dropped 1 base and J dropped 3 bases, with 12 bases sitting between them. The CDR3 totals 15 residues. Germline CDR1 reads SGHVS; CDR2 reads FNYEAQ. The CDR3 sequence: CASSLGPTEDTEAFF. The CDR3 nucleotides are TGTGCCAGCAGCTTAGGGCCTACGGAGGACACTGAAGCTTTCTTT. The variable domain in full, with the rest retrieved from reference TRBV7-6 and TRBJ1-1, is GAGVSQSPRYKVTKRGQDVALRCDPISGHVSLYWYRQALGQGPEFLTYFNYEAQQDKSGLPNDRFSAERPEGSISTLTIQRTEQRDSAMYRCASSLGPTEDTEAFFGQGTRLTVV.

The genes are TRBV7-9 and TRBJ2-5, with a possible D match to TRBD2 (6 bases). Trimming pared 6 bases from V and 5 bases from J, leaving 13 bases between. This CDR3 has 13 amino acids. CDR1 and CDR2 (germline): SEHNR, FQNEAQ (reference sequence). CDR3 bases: TGTGCCAGCAGATCACTAGCCGGGGAGACCCAGTACTTC. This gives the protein CASRSLAGETQYF.

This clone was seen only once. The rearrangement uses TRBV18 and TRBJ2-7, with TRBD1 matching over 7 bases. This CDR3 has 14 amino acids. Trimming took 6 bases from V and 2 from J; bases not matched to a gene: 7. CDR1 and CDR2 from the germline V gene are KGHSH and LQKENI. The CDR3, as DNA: TGTGCCAGCTCTTCCGGGACAGCTACCTACGAGCAGTACTTC. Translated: CASSSGTATYEQYF.

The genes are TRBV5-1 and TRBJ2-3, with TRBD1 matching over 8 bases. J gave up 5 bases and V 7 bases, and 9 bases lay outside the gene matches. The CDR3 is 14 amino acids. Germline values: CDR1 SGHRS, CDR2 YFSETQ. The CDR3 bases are TGCGCCAGCTCCCCCGGACAGGGCCGAGATACGCAGTATTTT. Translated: CASSPGQGRDTQYF. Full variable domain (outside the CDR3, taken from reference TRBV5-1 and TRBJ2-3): KAGVTQTPRYLIKTRGQQVTLSCSPISGHRSVSWYQQTPGQGLQFLFEYFSETQRNKGNFPGRFSGRQFSNSRSEMNVSTLELGDSALYLCASSPGQGRDTQYFGPGTRLTVL.